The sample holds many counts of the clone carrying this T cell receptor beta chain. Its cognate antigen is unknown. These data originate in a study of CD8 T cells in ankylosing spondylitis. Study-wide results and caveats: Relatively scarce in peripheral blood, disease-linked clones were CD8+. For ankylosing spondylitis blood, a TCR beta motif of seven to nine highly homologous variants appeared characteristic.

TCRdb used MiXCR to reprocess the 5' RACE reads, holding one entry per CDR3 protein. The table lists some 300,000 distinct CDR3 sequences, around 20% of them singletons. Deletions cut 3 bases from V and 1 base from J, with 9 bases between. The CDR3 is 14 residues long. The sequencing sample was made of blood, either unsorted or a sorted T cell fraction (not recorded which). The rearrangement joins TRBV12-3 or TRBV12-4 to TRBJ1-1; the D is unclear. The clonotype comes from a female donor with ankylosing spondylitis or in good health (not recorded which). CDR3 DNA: TGTGCCAGCAGTTTTCAGAGATCGAACACTGAAGCTTTCTTT. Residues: CASSFQRSNTEAFF.